Included here is one T cell receptor (beta chain) sequence, with context. Its antigen is currently unknown. With 0 bases clipped from V and 10 bases from J, the junction kept 9 bases outside the gene matches. This CDR3 spans 16 amino acids. Germline V lookup: CDR1 LGHNA, CDR2 YNFKEQ. The data derive from a study of CD8 T cells in Susac syndrome. Study results and limitations: Regarding the TCR sequencing and HLA analysis, the study admitted that a relatively small number of individuals were involved.

CD8+ and CD4+ T cells taken from blood had their TCR beta sequenced. Random hexamers were used to reverse transcribe an amount of roughly 0.5 to 1 ug RNA. With immunoSEQ multiplex PCR, TCR beta CDR3 was amplified across 54 Vbeta and 13 Jbeta. In TCRdb, the immunoSEQ multiplex PCR reads were re-called with MiXCR into one record per CDR3 protein. The table has about 100,000 distinct CDR3 sequences, about 96% seen once. Sequenced input: CD8+ T cells from PBMCs. The receptor comes from a human donor with Susac syndrome. This chain uses TRBV4-2 with TRBJ2-1; the match to TRBD2 covers 10 bases. The CDR3 sequence is CASSQELLAGMREQFF. CDR3 bases: TGTGCCAGCAGCCAAGAATTACTAGCGGGAATGCGGGAGCAGTTCTTC.